These 8 T cell receptor beta chains originate from one sample sequenced in a study of blood T cells in healthy people across ages. Next came a second PCR, run for about 7 to 12 cycles, which used a sample-barcoded 5' primer along with a J-beta primer mix. TCRdb reanalysed the 5' RACE reads using MiXCR and keeps one entry per CDR3 protein. The sample yields some 1.5 million distinct CDR3 sequences, approximately 39% seen once. The specimen was blood. The receptors were sampled from a woman aged 18 to 35 in good health.

This sequence joins TRBV13 and TRBJ2-3; 9 bases agree with TRBD2. Germline V gene sequence: CDR1 PRHDT, CDR2 FYEKMQ (reference sequence). CDR3 length: 18 residues. The V gene end was trimmed by 2 bases and the J gene end by 0 bases; junction bases not matched to a gene: 9. The CDR3 spells CASSLFRGLAASTDTQYF. In DNA, the CDR3 is TGTGCCAGCAGCTTATTCCGGGGACTAGCTGCTAGCACAGATACGCAGTATTTT.

The chain combines TRBV7-2 with TRBJ1-2; D is uncertain. The V end was cut by 2 bases, the J end by 5 bases, with 9 bases between. Looked up from germline, CDR1 is SGHTA and CDR2 is FQGNSA. This CDR3 comprises 13 residues. Here the CDR3 DNA reads TGTGCCAGCAGCTTACCTATAACTTATGGCTACACCTTC. Protein sequence: CASSLPITYGYTF.

The J gene is TRBJ2-3, the V gene TRBV29-1, with no clear D. Germline CDR1 and CDR2: SQVTM and ANQGSEA. V shed 0 bases and J shed 3 bases, with 19 bases lying between them. The CDR3 contains 17 residues. The CDR3 loop reads CSVEDWSFLRETDTQYF. CDR3 bases: TGCAGCGTTGAAGACTGGTCCTTTCTCCGTGAGACAGATACGCAGTATTTT.

The CDR3 sequence: CASSQGLSKEQFF. DNA of the CDR3: TGCGCCAGCAGCCAAGGGCTGTCCAAAGAGCAGTTCTTC. The chain uses TRBV4-3 and TRBJ2-1; D gene unclear. CDR1 and CDR2 (germline): LGHNA, YSLEER. The V gene lost 1 base and the J gene lost 10 bases, with 11 bases spanning the gap. The CDR3 sequence is 13 residues long.

V and J are TRBV7-2 and TRBJ2-1; TRBD2 aligns across 14 bases. The CDR3 runs 14 residues. The J segment lost 15 bases and the V segment lost 6 bases, leaving 10 bases of the junction unmatched. Germline loops: CDR1 SGHTA, CDR2 FQGNSA. The CDR3 DNA reads as TGTGCCAGCAGTCCAGGGACTAGCGGGAGCGAGGGGTTCTTC. It codes for CASSPGTSGSEGFF.

In nucleotides, the CDR3 is TGTGCCAGCAGCAAACGCCAGCGGGGGCGCCCTGTTACGTATGAGCAGTTCTTC. Amino acids: CASSKRQRGRPVTYEQFF. The chain links TRBV21-1 to TRBJ2-1; the D call TRBD1 from the table was never checked on the DNA. TRBV21-1 is a recognized pseudogene. CDR3 length equals 18 residues.

The V call is TRBV10-3, the J call TRBJ2-7; the D is unclear. V lost 4 bases and J 6 bases, leaving 7 bases between the germline ends. This CDR3 comprises 11 residues. CDR1 and CDR2 (germline): ENHRY, SYGVKD. The CDR3 here is CAISGPTEQYF. The CDR3 DNA sequence: TGTGCCATCAGTGGTCCTACCGAGCAGTACTTC.

This clonotype was detected a few times. This chain links TRBV12-3 or TRBV12-4 with TRBJ1-2, with D tentatively TRBD1 (6 bases). The CDR3 is 10 residues long. V was cut by 10 bases and J by 6 bases, with 9 bases left in between. CDR3 region: CATDSDGYTF. Here the CDR3 DNA reads TGTGCCACGGACAGCGATGGCTACACCTTC.